The sequence of this T cell receptor beta chain was determined in a study of cytomegalovirus exposure and HLA in healthy donors. Study-wide results and limits: In a later analysis, productive TCRs from donors in an Asian-associated ancestry cluster reportedly carried fewer N-insertions than the cohort mean. As a later analysis showed, several of the most significant clusters appeared to be linked to common viral pathogens. Solely CMV serostatus was available to characterize immune exposure. Later on, a genetic analysis was performed. It linked a missense variant in DCLRE1C with V- and J-gene trimming of TCR beta.

This PCR relied on a set of 60 Vbeta primers and 13 Jbeta primers. The table came from immunoSEQ multiplex PCR; TCRdb's copy has only in-frame clones and leaves some out. The profile covers approximately 140,000 clones, with around 86% appearing a single time and about 0.63% taken by the ten largest. Germline-derived CDR1 and CDR2 are GTSNPN and SVGIG (reference sequence). The CDR3 consists of 12 residues. V gave up 7 bases and J gave up 4 bases, with 13 bases separating them. With regard to this clone: As yet, its antigen is unknown.

Sequences were obtained from PBMCs. The chain couples TRBV30 to TRBJ2-5; D possibly corresponds to TRBD2 (6 bases). The clonotype originates from a man in his late teens or twenties in good health and CMV-seronegative. CDR3 nucleotides: TGTGCCTCTACGGGGGTGGGAGAGACCCAGTACTTC. Translation: CASTGVGETQYF.